These T cell receptor beta chains were read from a single sample in a study of CD8+ T cells in alopecia areata. Here immunoSEQ multiplex PCR was the method, and the copy in TCRdb shows in-frame clones only, minus some. The sample shows about 76,000 clones, around 61% of them seen only once. The starting material was CD8+ T cells sorted from blood, obtained at week 24, from a patient treated with tofacitinib. These receptors were collected from a human donor with alopecia areata. Both conserved end residues are part of each CDR3. Fields, in order: CDR3 protein, CDR3 length, V gene, D gene, J gene. The D gene is left open where the match is weak.

CDR3 protein: CASSLGAREQFF
CDR3 length: 12
V gene: TRBV5-1
D gene: .
J gene: TRBJ2-1

CDR3 protein: CASSRGQGKEQYF
CDR3 length: 13
V gene: TRBV7-3
D gene: TRBD1
J gene: TRBJ2-7

CDR3 protein: CASSPRGTGGFTDTQYF
CDR3 length: 17
V gene: TRBV4-1
D gene: TRBD1
J gene: TRBJ2-3

CDR3 protein: CASSDRLAGLMADTQYF
CDR3 length: 17
V gene: TRBV7-2
D gene: TRBD2
J gene: TRBJ2-3

CDR3 protein: CASSRQGAQETQYF
CDR3 length: 14
V gene: TRBV7-9
D gene: TRBD1
J gene: TRBJ2-5

CDR3 protein: CASSDQGNVFF
CDR3 length: 11
V gene: TRBV19
D gene: .
J gene: TRBJ1-4

CDR3 protein: CASSQEPDTGELFF
CDR3 length: 14
V gene: TRBV4-1
D gene: .
J gene: TRBJ2-2

CDR3 protein: CASSPTRDRNNEQFF
CDR3 length: 15
V gene: TRBV18
D gene: TRBD1
J gene: TRBJ2-1

CDR3 protein: CASSAGGAVKAGELFF
CDR3 length: 16
V gene: TRBV9
D gene: .
J gene: TRBJ2-2

CDR3 protein: CAWSVGVGKLSYEQYF
CDR3 length: 16
V gene: TRBV30
D gene: .
J gene: TRBJ2-7

CDR3 protein: CASSWVGSYEQYF
CDR3 length: 13
V gene: TRBV11-1
D gene: .
J gene: TRBJ2-7

CDR3 protein: CASSAGIYGYTF
CDR3 length: 12
V gene: TRBV2
D gene: .
J gene: TRBJ1-2

CDR3 protein: CASSLDLAEGAEQFF
CDR3 length: 15
V gene: TRBV27
D gene: TRBD2
J gene: TRBJ2-1

CDR3 protein: CASRGAGHSTDTQYF
CDR3 length: 15
V gene: TRBV27
D gene: TRBD2
J gene: TRBJ2-3

CDR3 protein: CSVEDSKTRYEAFF
CDR3 length: 14
V gene: TRBV29-1
D gene: .
J gene: TRBJ1-1

CDR3 protein: CASSQGIRAGYNEQFF
CDR3 length: 16
V gene: TRBV4-1
D gene: .
J gene: TRBJ2-1

CDR3 protein: CASSTGQGTNYGYTF
CDR3 length: 15
V gene: TRBV7-2
D gene: TRBD1
J gene: TRBJ1-2

CDR3 protein: CASSPFIYEQYF
CDR3 length: 12
V gene: TRBV7-9
D gene: .
J gene: TRBJ2-7

CDR3 protein: CASSQDLSPGNTEAFF
CDR3 length: 16
V gene: TRBV4-3
D gene: .
J gene: TRBJ1-1

CDR3 protein: CASSDLDRGLCYGYTF
CDR3 length: 16
V gene: TRBV6-4
D gene: TRBD1
J gene: TRBJ1-2

CDR3 protein: CASSLGLRGLHEQYF
CDR3 length: 15
V gene: TRBV5-1
D gene: .
J gene: TRBJ2-7

CDR3 protein: CASSQDRAGAFYGYTF
CDR3 length: 16
V gene: TRBV4-3
D gene: .
J gene: TRBJ1-2

CDR3 protein: CASSALPGGEDYGYTF
CDR3 length: 16
V gene: TRBV27
D gene: TRBD1
J gene: TRBJ1-2

CDR3 protein: CASSDLPGLAGAQETQYF
CDR3 length: 18
V gene: TRBV25-1
D gene: TRBD2
J gene: TRBJ2-5

CDR3 protein: CASSQDRFEETQYF
CDR3 length: 14
V gene: TRBV4-1
D gene: .
J gene: TRBJ2-5

CDR3 protein: CASSLGGPDTQYF
CDR3 length: 13
V gene: TRBV19
D gene: TRBD1
J gene: TRBJ2-3

CDR3 protein: CASSRSGQGNEQYF
CDR3 length: 14
V gene: TRBV6-5
D gene: TRBD1
J gene: TRBJ2-7

CDR3 protein: CASSDSRGGNNEQFF
CDR3 length: 15
V gene: TRBV6-4
D gene: TRBD2
J gene: TRBJ2-1

CDR3 protein: CSAKADTQYF
CDR3 length: 10
V gene: TRBV29-1
D gene: .
J gene: TRBJ2-3

CDR3 protein: CSVEDFPATDRGPEQYF
CDR3 length: 17
V gene: TRBV29-1
D gene: TRBD1
J gene: TRBJ2-7

CDR3 protein: CASTPGARVTDTQYF
CDR3 length: 15
V gene: TRBV28
D gene: .
J gene: TRBJ2-3

CDR3 protein: CASSPLAGAYNEQFF
CDR3 length: 15
V gene: TRBV5-1
D gene: TRBD2
J gene: TRBJ2-1

CDR3 protein: CASSGLAGGPVNEQFF
CDR3 length: 16
V gene: TRBV9
D gene: TRBD2
J gene: TRBJ2-1

CDR3 protein: CASSSMIPRGGGELFF
CDR3 length: 16
V gene: TRBV5-1
D gene: .
J gene: TRBJ2-2

CDR3 protein: CASRGGTEAFF
CDR3 length: 11
V gene: TRBV4-1
D gene: .
J gene: TRBJ1-1

CDR3 protein: CASRLDRVSYNEQFF
CDR3 length: 15
V gene: TRBV4-3
D gene: TRBD1
J gene: TRBJ2-1

CDR3 protein: CASSEARLAASYEQYF
CDR3 length: 16
V gene: TRBV2
D gene: TRBD2
J gene: TRBJ2-7

CDR3 protein: CASSARLSRSTDTQYF
CDR3 length: 16
V gene: TRBV5-1
D gene: .
J gene: TRBJ2-3

CDR3 protein: CASSYSTGYSNEQFF
CDR3 length: 15
V gene: TRBV7-8
D gene: .
J gene: TRBJ2-1

CDR3 protein: CASSPLGTTDTQYF
CDR3 length: 14
V gene: TRBV27
D gene: .
J gene: TRBJ2-3

CDR3 protein: CASSLAQGKSPLHF
CDR3 length: 14
V gene: TRBV5-6
D gene: .
J gene: TRBJ1-6

CDR3 protein: CASSSWTGNTEAFF
CDR3 length: 14
V gene: TRBV13
D gene: TRBD1
J gene: TRBJ1-1